The rows below give T cell receptor beta chains drawn from one sample of a study of blood T cell repertoires in COVID-19. Libraries were prepared by immunoSEQ multiplex PCR; TCRdb keeps only in-frame clonotypes and omits some of them. Of 150,000 to 200,000 clones listed, 90% were seen once; the top ten hold 15% to 20%. The material sequenced was peripheral blood. The receptors come from a man in his sixties with active or convalescent COVID-19. The CDR3 runs from the conserved cysteine through the conserved F or W. Fields, in order: J gene, clone size, V gene, D gene, CDR3 protein, CDR3 DNA. A D gene is named only where the DNA matches it firmly. Clone size, where shown, is once, few, many, or a class for clones that have expanded.

j_call: TRBJ2-7
clone_size: .
v_call: TRBV6-1
d_call: .
cdr3_aa: CASSESYGSRSYEQYF
cdr3_nt: TGTGCCAGCAGTGAGTCCTATGGGAGTAGGTCCTACGAGCAGTACTTC

j_call: TRBJ2-1
clone_size: once
v_call: TRBV6-5
d_call: .
cdr3_aa: CASSYSLWQVDDEQFF
cdr3_nt: TGTGCCAGCAGTTACTCGTTGTGGCAGGTTGACGATGAGCAGTTCTTC

j_call: TRBJ2-7
clone_size: .
v_call: TRBV2
d_call: TRBD1
cdr3_aa: CASCRDSAYEQYF
cdr3_nt: TGTGCCAGCTGTCGGGACAGCGCCTACGAGCAGTACTTC

j_call: TRBJ2-1
clone_size: .
v_call: TRBV19
d_call: .
cdr3_aa: CASSGGRNNEQFF
cdr3_nt: TGTGCCAGTAGCGGGGGGCGGAACAATGAGCAGTTCTTC

j_call: TRBJ1-1
clone_size: .
v_call: TRBV21-1
d_call: .
cdr3_aa: CASSPRDRATEAFF
cdr3_nt: TGTGCCAGCAGCCCGCGTGACAGGGCTACTGAAGCTTTCTTT

j_call: TRBJ1-1
clone_size: .
v_call: TRBV4-1
d_call: TRBD1
cdr3_aa: CASSPDRGRRVTEAFF
cdr3_nt: TGCGCCAGCAGCCCGGACAGGGGGCGCCGGGTCACTGAAGCTTTCTTT

j_call: TRBJ2-1
clone_size: .
v_call: TRBV27
d_call: TRBD1
cdr3_aa: CASSKGQGRAKNEQFF
cdr3_nt: TGTGCCAGCAGTAAGGGACAGGGACGGGCGAAAAATGAGCAGTTCTTC

j_call: TRBJ1-6
clone_size: .
v_call: TRBV7-9
d_call: .
cdr3_aa: CASSTITENSPLHF
cdr3_nt: TGTGCCAGCAGCACAATCACAGAGAACTCACCCCTCCACTTT

j_call: TRBJ2-2
clone_size: .
v_call: TRBV5-1
d_call: TRBD1
cdr3_aa: CASRGTAKNTGELFF
cdr3_nt: TGCGCCAGCAGAGGGACAGCAAAGAACACCGGGGAGCTGTTTTTT

j_call: TRBJ2-7
clone_size: few
v_call: TRBV19
d_call: .
cdr3_aa: CASSNRDLSSYEQYF
cdr3_nt: TGTGCCAGTAGTAACCGGGACTTGAGCTCCTACGAGCAGTACTTC

j_call: TRBJ1-1
clone_size: .
v_call: TRBV6-6
d_call: TRBD1
cdr3_aa: CASSYLDRVSGTEAFF
cdr3_nt: TGTGCCAGCAGTTACCTAGACAGGGTGAGTGGCACTGAAGCTTTCTTT

j_call: TRBJ2-1
clone_size: .
v_call: TRBV11-3
d_call: TRBD2
cdr3_aa: CASSSTSGGYNEQFF
cdr3_nt: TGTGCCAGCAGCAGTACTAGCGGGGGTTACAATGAGCAGTTCTTC

j_call: TRBJ2-1
clone_size: .
v_call: TRBV10-3
d_call: .
cdr3_aa: CAISDLPSTEQFF
cdr3_nt: TGTGCCATCAGTGATCTTCCTAGCACTGAGCAGTTCTTC

j_call: TRBJ1-2
clone_size: .
v_call: TRBV21-1
d_call: .
cdr3_aa: CASSMGAGVEQNYGYTF
cdr3_nt: TGTGCCAGCAGCATGGGGGCAGGGGTAGAACAGAACTATGGCTACACCTTC

j_call: TRBJ2-1
clone_size: .
v_call: TRBV24-1
d_call: .
cdr3_aa: CATSESRGPRSNEQFF
cdr3_nt: TGTGCCACCAGTGAATCCAGGGGACCACGGAGCAATGAGCAGTTCTTC

j_call: TRBJ2-2
clone_size: .
v_call: TRBV5-1
d_call: .
cdr3_aa: CASSSDNTGELFF
cdr3_nt: TGCGCCAGCAGTTCAGATAACACCGGGGAGCTGTTTTTT

j_call: TRBJ1-2
clone_size: .
v_call: TRBV28
d_call: .
cdr3_aa: CASSTPGGLRGNYGYTF
cdr3_nt: TGTGCCAGCAGTACCCCGGGAGGTCTAAGGGGTAACTATGGCTACACCTTC

j_call: TRBJ2-7
clone_size: .
v_call: TRBV13
d_call: TRBD1
cdr3_aa: CASSPEQGVVPYEQYF
cdr3_nt: TGTGCCAGCAGCCCAGAACAGGGGGTCGTACCCTACGAGCAGTACTTC